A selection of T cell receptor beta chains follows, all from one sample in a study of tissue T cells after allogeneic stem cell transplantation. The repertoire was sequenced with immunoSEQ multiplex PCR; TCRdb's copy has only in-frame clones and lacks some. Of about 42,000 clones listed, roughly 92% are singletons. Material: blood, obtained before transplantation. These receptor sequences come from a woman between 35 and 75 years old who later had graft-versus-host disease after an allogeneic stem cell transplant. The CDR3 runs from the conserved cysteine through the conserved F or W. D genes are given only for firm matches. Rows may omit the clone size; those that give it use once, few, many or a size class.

CDR3 DNA: TGTGCCAGCAGTCTTACAGGCTATAAAGCCGAGCAGTACTTC; CDR3 protein: CASSLTGYKAEQYF; J gene: TRBJ2-7; D gene: .; V gene: TRBV28; clone size: .
CDR3 DNA: TGTGCCTGGAGTGTCGCCGGGGAGCTGTTTTTT; CDR3 protein: CAWSVAGELFF; J gene: TRBJ2-2; D gene: .; V gene: TRBV30; clone size: .
CDR3 DNA: TGTGCCAGCAGCCGGATGGGTCCTCAAGAGACCCAGTACTTC; CDR3 protein: CASSRMGPQETQYF; J gene: TRBJ2-5; D gene: .; V gene: TRBV5-5; clone size: .
CDR3 DNA: TGTGCCAGCACCGGGTCTGTAGCGGGAGCTGGGGCCAACGTCCTGACTTTC; CDR3 protein: CASTGSVAGAGANVLTF; J gene: TRBJ2-6; D gene: TRBD2; V gene: TRBV9; clone size: .
CDR3 DNA: TGTGCCACCAGCAGAGACAATCAGCCCCAGCATTTT; CDR3 protein: CATSRDNQPQHF; J gene: TRBJ1-5; D gene: .; V gene: TRBV15; clone size: medium-sized
CDR3 DNA: TGTGCCAGCAGTTTAAATAGCAATCAGCCCCAGCATTTT; CDR3 protein: CASSLNSNQPQHF; J gene: TRBJ1-5; D gene: .; V gene: TRBV12-3/TRBV12-4; clone size: .
CDR3 DNA: TGTGCCAGCAGCTTGCACAGGAGAACAGATACGCAGTATTTT; CDR3 protein: CASSLHRRTDTQYF; J gene: TRBJ2-3; D gene: .; V gene: TRBV5-5; clone size: .
CDR3 DNA: TGTGCCAGCAGTGGGAATAGCGGGAGAGTCAACATTCAGTACTTC; CDR3 protein: CASSGNSGRVNIQYF; J gene: TRBJ2-4; D gene: TRBD2; V gene: TRBV2; clone size: .
CDR3 DNA: TGTGCCAGCAGCTTAACCCGACAGTCCCAAGAGACCCAGTACTTC; CDR3 protein: CASSLTRQSQETQYF; J gene: TRBJ2-5; D gene: .; V gene: TRBV11-2; clone size: .
CDR3 DNA: TGTGCCAGCAGCTCGACCACGAACACCGGGGAGCTGTTTTTT; CDR3 protein: CASSSTTNTGELFF; J gene: TRBJ2-2; D gene: .; V gene: TRBV11-2; clone size: .
CDR3 DNA: TGTGCCAGCAGCAATCCCTTTGGTGCGGCCCTGTACAATGAGCAGTTCTTC; CDR3 protein: CASSNPFGAALYNEQFF; J gene: TRBJ2-1; D gene: .; V gene: TRBV21-1; clone size: .
CDR3 DNA: TGTGCCAGCAGGACAGGGCAGTTCGAGCAGTACTTC; CDR3 protein: CASRTGQFEQYF; J gene: TRBJ2-7; D gene: TRBD1; V gene: TRBV18; clone size: .
CDR3 DNA: TGTGCCAGCAGAACTAGCGGGTACTACGAGCAGTACTTC; CDR3 protein: CASRTSGYYEQYF; J gene: TRBJ2-7; D gene: TRBD2; V gene: TRBV27; clone size: once
CDR3 DNA: TGTGCCACCGGGACAGGGGTCTACGAGCAGTACTTC; CDR3 protein: CATGTGVYEQYF; J gene: TRBJ2-7; D gene: TRBD1; V gene: TRBV10-3; clone size: .
CDR3 DNA: TGTGCCAGCAGCTTAGTGGCAGGGAGGTCGGAGCTGTTTTTT; CDR3 protein: CASSLVAGRSELFF; J gene: TRBJ2-2; D gene: .; V gene: TRBV11-2; clone size: .
CDR3 DNA: TGTGCCACCAGTTCGATCCGGGACAGAGCTCATGAGCAGTTCTTC; CDR3 protein: CATSSIRDRAHEQFF; J gene: TRBJ2-1; D gene: TRBD1; V gene: TRBV24-1; clone size: .
CDR3 DNA: TGTGCCACCAGCAGAGCCCGAGGGGGCTACGAGCAGTACTTC; CDR3 protein: CATSRARGGYEQYF; J gene: TRBJ2-7; D gene: .; V gene: TRBV15; clone size: .
CDR3 DNA: TGCGCCAGCAGCCAAGAAGGGGGAGGGAGGGCCCTAAATGAGCAGTTCTTC; CDR3 protein: CASSQEGGGRALNEQFF; J gene: TRBJ2-1; D gene: .; V gene: TRBV4-1; clone size: .
CDR3 DNA: TGTGCCAGCAGCTTTACGGTGAGCTCTGGAAACACCATATATTTT; CDR3 protein: CASSFTVSSGNTIYF; J gene: TRBJ1-3; D gene: .; V gene: TRBV5-6; clone size: .
CDR3 DNA: TGTGCCAGCAGCTTCGCTGCGGAGGGCTACACCTTC; CDR3 protein: CASSFAAEGYTF; J gene: TRBJ1-2; D gene: .; V gene: TRBV7-9; clone size: .
CDR3 DNA: TGTGCCAGCAGTACTGACAGACGCACTGAAGCTTTCTTT; CDR3 protein: CASSTDRRTEAFF; J gene: TRBJ1-1; D gene: .; V gene: TRBV6-5; clone size: .
CDR3 DNA: TGTGCCAGCAGCGTAGTTTCGGGAGGAGGTAATGAGCAGTTCTTC; CDR3 protein: CASSVVSGGGNEQFF; J gene: TRBJ2-1; D gene: TRBD2; V gene: TRBV9; clone size: .
CDR3 DNA: TGTGCCACCAGTGATTTGCGTACAGCGGGAGGGCCGGGGGAGCAGTTCTTC; CDR3 protein: CATSDLRTAGGPGEQFF; J gene: TRBJ2-1; D gene: TRBD2; V gene: TRBV24-1; clone size: .
CDR3 DNA: TGTGCCAGCAGTAGAGGGGGGAATGGAAACACCATATATTTT; CDR3 protein: CASSRGGNGNTIYF; J gene: TRBJ1-3; D gene: .; V gene: TRBV6-6; clone size: once
CDR3 DNA: TGTGCCAGCAGTTACGGCGGGTCTCCCTACGAGCAGTACTTC; CDR3 protein: CASSYGGSPYEQYF; J gene: TRBJ2-7; D gene: .; V gene: TRBV6-2/TRBV6-3; clone size: .
CDR3 DNA: TGTGCCAGCTCACCAGACGTTGGCATGGGCTACACCTTC; CDR3 protein: CASSPDVGMGYTF; J gene: TRBJ1-2; D gene: .; V gene: TRBV18; clone size: .
CDR3 DNA: TGTGCCAGCCAATCCGGGGCTAACTATGGCTACACCTTC; CDR3 protein: CASQSGANYGYTF; J gene: TRBJ1-2; D gene: .; V gene: TRBV28; clone size: .
CDR3 DNA: TGCGCCAGCAGCGAGCAAGTTGGCTCCTACAATGAGCAGTTCTTC; CDR3 protein: CASSEQVGSYNEQFF; J gene: TRBJ2-1; D gene: .; V gene: TRBV5-1; clone size: once
CDR3 DNA: TGTGCCTGGGGTACTGGACAGGGAAGACCCCTCCACTTT; CDR3 protein: CAWGTGQGRPLHF; J gene: TRBJ1-6; D gene: TRBD1; V gene: TRBV30; clone size: few
CDR3 DNA: TGTGCCAGCTCACCACAAAAAGGGGCCACCTCCTACGAGCAGTACTTC; CDR3 protein: CASSPQKGATSYEQYF; J gene: TRBJ2-7; D gene: .; V gene: TRBV18; clone size: .
CDR3 DNA: TGCGCCAGCAGCCCGACAGGGGGAGTCTTCAGCTCCTACGAGCAGTACTTC; CDR3 protein: CASSPTGGVFSSYEQYF; J gene: TRBJ2-7; D gene: TRBD1; V gene: TRBV5-1; clone size: .
CDR3 DNA: TGTGCCAGCAGTGCCGGGACTAGCGAATACGAGCAGTACTTC; CDR3 protein: CASSAGTSEYEQYF; J gene: TRBJ2-7; D gene: TRBD2; V gene: TRBV27; clone size: .
CDR3 DNA: TGTGCCAGCAGTTACGGCGCCAGGACAGGGTTGTCACCCCTCCACTTT; CDR3 protein: CASSYGARTGLSPLHF; J gene: TRBJ1-6; D gene: TRBD1; V gene: TRBV6-5; clone size: .
CDR3 DNA: TGTGCCAGCAGCCTGGGGGATTATAGCAATCAGCCCCAGCATTTT; CDR3 protein: CASSLGDYSNQPQHF; J gene: TRBJ1-5; D gene: .; V gene: TRBV7-8; clone size: .
CDR3 DNA: TGTGCCACCAGTGATTTTAACACCGGGGAGCTGTTTTTT; CDR3 protein: CATSDFNTGELFF; J gene: TRBJ2-2; D gene: .; V gene: TRBV24-1; clone size: few
CDR3 DNA: TGTGCCAGCAGTAACGGACAAGGGGTGAACACTGAAGCTTTCTTT; CDR3 protein: CASSNGQGVNTEAFF; J gene: TRBJ1-1; D gene: .; V gene: TRBV6-1; clone size: .
CDR3 DNA: TGTGCCAGCAGCCGGACGGTCCGCACAGATACGCAGTATTTT; CDR3 protein: CASSRTVRTDTQYF; J gene: TRBJ2-3; D gene: .; V gene: TRBV11-2; clone size: once
CDR3 DNA: TGTGCCAGCAGTGAAGCGCTTCAGGGGACCTATGGCTACACCTTC; CDR3 protein: CASSEALQGTYGYTF; J gene: TRBJ1-2; D gene: .; V gene: TRBV6-1; clone size: once
CDR3 DNA: TGTGCCAGCAGTTTTGAAGGGACTCAGCCCCAGCATTTT; CDR3 protein: CASSFEGTQPQHF; J gene: TRBJ1-5; D gene: .; V gene: TRBV12-3/TRBV12-4; clone size: .
CDR3 DNA: TGTGCCAGTAGTCAAGGGGGCGACTATGGCTACACCTTC; CDR3 protein: CASSQGGDYGYTF; J gene: TRBJ1-2; D gene: TRBD1; V gene: TRBV19; clone size: once
CDR3 DNA: TGTGCCAGCAGTCCCGGGACTAACCCTACCGGGGAGCTGTTTTTT; CDR3 protein: CASSPGTNPTGELFF; J gene: TRBJ2-2; D gene: TRBD2; V gene: TRBV2; clone size: .
CDR3 DNA: TGTGCCAGCAGCCAAGGAGGCAGTAATTCACCCCTCCACTTT; CDR3 protein: CASSQGGSNSPLHF; J gene: TRBJ1-6; D gene: .; V gene: TRBV3-1/TRBV3-2; clone size: few
CDR3 DNA: TGTGCCAGCAGCTGGCTACCTGGGACTAGCGGGAGTTCACATACGCAGTATTTT; CDR3 protein: CASSWLPGTSGSSHTQYF; J gene: TRBJ2-3; D gene: TRBD2; V gene: TRBV7-8; clone size: .
CDR3 DNA: TGCAGCGTTCTGGACACGGTCGGTTTCTACGAGCAGTACTTC; CDR3 protein: CSVLDTVGFYEQYF; J gene: TRBJ2-7; D gene: .; V gene: TRBV29-1; clone size: .
CDR3 DNA: TGCGCCAGCAGCCAAGGAGTTCAAGGAGGGATGTACGAGCAGTACTTC; CDR3 protein: CASSQGVQGGMYEQYF; J gene: TRBJ2-7; D gene: .; V gene: TRBV4-1; clone size: .
CDR3 DNA: TGTGCCAGCAGGCTAGCGGGAGTGGGGGGCGGGGAGCTGTTTTTT; CDR3 protein: CASRLAGVGGGELFF; J gene: TRBJ2-2; D gene: TRBD2; V gene: TRBV6-5; clone size: .
CDR3 DNA: TGTGCCAGCAGCGTAGGAGTCGGGACAGGGCACAATGAGCAGTTCTTC; CDR3 protein: CASSVGVGTGHNEQFF; J gene: TRBJ2-1; D gene: TRBD1; V gene: TRBV9; clone size: .
CDR3 DNA: TGCAGCGTTGGAGCGGGCTGGCACGAGCAGTACTTC; CDR3 protein: CSVGAGWHEQYF; J gene: TRBJ2-7; D gene: .; V gene: TRBV29-1; clone size: .
CDR3 DNA: TGTGCCAGCAGCTTAGGTGCAGATATGAACACTGAAGCTTTCTTT; CDR3 protein: CASSLGADMNTEAFF; J gene: TRBJ1-1; D gene: .; V gene: TRBV7-8; clone size: .